The 16 T cell receptor beta chains presented below share a single source sample, sequenced in a study of neoadjuvant anti-PD-1 for oral cavity cancer. As for time point: after neoadjuvant nivolumab, at surgical resection. Sequenced by immunoSEQ multiplex PCR; TCRdb stores in-frame clones only, minus some. The data hold around 25,000 clones, with 27% observed a single time. Sample: tumor tissue, taken after nivolumab (anti-PD-1) treatment. The receptors originated from a person aged 35-79 years with oral cavity squamous cell carcinoma.

Only a few counts were recorded for this clone. The rearrangement joins TRBV19 to TRBJ1-1; 7 nucleotides align to TRBD1. J gave up 2 bases and V 5 bases, and 5 bases lay outside the gene matches. CDR1 LNHDA and CDR2 SQIVND come from the germline V gene (reference sequence). The CDR3 loop spans 14 amino acids. The CDR3 nucleotides are TGTGCCAGTAGTGCAGGGACAGTAAACACTGAAGCTTTCTTT. Protein product: CASSAGTVNTEAFF.

This chain connects TRBV10-2 to TRBJ1-6; D is undetermined. Between the trimmed V and J ends, which lost 7 bases and 4 bases, there was a span of 14 bases. The V gene's germline CDR1 is WSHSY and CDR2 SAAADI. This CDR3 has 15 amino acids. The CDR3 loop is CASNNFYLYNSPLHF. The CDR3 DNA sequence: TGCGCCAGCAATAACTTTTACCTGTATAATTCACCCCTCCACTTT.

The chain recombines TRBV9 with TRBJ1-1; the match to TRBD1 covers 7 bases. This CDR3 is built from 15 residues. In germline, CDR1 is SGDLS, CDR2 YYNGEE. V shed 0 bases and J 0 bases; nucleotides not matched to a gene: 2. CDR3 bases: TGTGCCAGCAGCGTAGGGGGACAGTTGAACACTGAAGCTTTCTTT. Its translation is CASSVGGQLNTEAFF.

This clone was seen once. J is TRBJ2-1 and V is TRBV28, with TRBD2 matching 14 bases. Germline lookup yields CDR1 MDHEN and CDR2 SYDVKM. Trimming took 5 bases from V and 3 from J; bases not matched to a gene: 9. CDR3 length: 18 residues. DNA of the CDR3: TGTGCCAGCAGTCCGACTAGCGGGAGGGCGACTATCTACAATGAGCAGTTCTTC. This codes for CASSPTSGRATIYNEQFF.

The chain joins TRBV27 to TRBJ2-6; D gene ambiguous. CDR1 is MNHEY, CDR2 SMNVEV, per germline (reference sequence). CDR3 length equals 13 residues. V was trimmed by 4 bases and J by 0 bases, leaving 1 base between them. In nucleotides, the CDR3 is TGTGCCAGCAGTTACTCTGGGGCCAACGTCCTGACTTTC. Encoded protein: CASSYSGANVLTF.

V and J are TRBV29-1 and TRBJ2-5; the D gene is possibly TRBD1 (6 bases). Germline V gene sequence: CDR1 SQVTM, CDR2 ANQGSEA. The CDR3 is 14 residues long. V gave up 4 bases and J gave up 5 bases, with 17 bases separating them. This CDR3 is CSVGRQGLGETQYF. The CDR3 DNA reads TGCAGCGTTGGTCGGCAGGGGCTCGGGGAGACCCAGTACTTC. Combining the CDR3 with reference TRBV29-1 and TRBJ2-5 gives the whole variable domain SAVISQKPSRDICQRGTSLTIQCQVDSQVTMMFWYRQQPGQSLTLIATANQGSEATYESGFVIDKFPISRPNLTFSTLTVSNMSPEDSSIYLCSVGRQGLGETQYFGPGTRLLVL.

The chain carries TRBV7-9 and TRBJ2-5; D possibly corresponds to TRBD2 (5 bases). With 5 bases removed from V and 5 bases from J, the gap between germline ends came to 12 bases. Germline V gene lookup returns CDR1 SEHNR and CDR2 FQNEAQ (reference sequence). This CDR3 is 13 amino acids long. The CDR3, as DNA: TGTGCCAGCAGCCCCGTCAGAGGGGAGACCCAGTACTTC. It encodes CASSPVRGETQYF.

This clone was detected a few times. This chain joins TRBV6-6 and TRBJ2-1; a weak D match, TRBD2 (6 bases). The V end lost 2 bases, the J end lost 0 bases, and 8 bases lay between the germline ends. CDR1 and CDR2 (germline): MNHNY, SVGAGI (reference sequence). There are 15 residues in the CDR3. The CDR3 nucleotides read TGTGCCAGCAGTTACGGGGGGACCTCCTACAATGAGCAGTTCTTC. It yields the protein CASSYGGTSYNEQFF.

This chain joins TRBV18 and TRBJ2-5, with a possible D match to TRBD1 (5 bases). The CDR3 consists of 14 residues. V lost 2 bases, J lost 2 bases, and 9 bases lay in between. CDR1 KGHSH and CDR2 LQKENI come from the germline V gene. The CDR3 sequence is CASSPGAQQETQYF. The CDR3 DNA reads as TGTGCCAGCTCACCAGGGGCACAGCAAGAGACCCAGTACTTC. Complete variable domain (other parts from reference TRBV18 and TRBJ2-5): NAGVMQNPRHLVRRRGQEARLRCSPMKGHSHVYWYRQLPEEGLKFMVYLQKENIIDESGMPKERFSAEFPKEGPSILRIQQVVRGDSAAYFCASSPGAQQETQYFGPGTRLLVL.

This rearrangement joins TRBV7-9 to TRBJ2-1; 7 bases are a match to TRBD2. Germline V lookup: CDR1 SEHNR, CDR2 FQNEAQ (reference sequence). The V gene end was trimmed by 5 bases and the J gene end by 8 bases; junction bases not matched to a gene: 12. The CDR3 runs to 15 residues. The CDR3 reads CASSPTAGVIYEQFF. In DNA form, the CDR3 reads TGTGCCAGCAGCCCTACGGCGGGAGTGATTTATGAGCAGTTCTTC.

This clone was detected only a few times. The CDR3 region is CASSFGGGTEAFF. CDR3 DNA: TGTGCCAGCAGCTTCGGGGGGGGTACTGAAGCTTTCTTT. The rearrangement joins TRBV7-2 to TRBJ1-1; the D gene is possibly TRBD1 (5 bases). V dropped 3 bases and J dropped 5 bases, with 10 bases sitting between them. The CDR3 is made up of 13 amino acids. Germline values: CDR1 SGHTA, CDR2 FQGNSA.

The chain carries TRBV4-2 and TRBJ2-1, with D perhaps matching TRBD2 (6 bases). CDR3 size: 16 residues. Trimming cost V 1 base and J 3 bases, with 13 bases left between them. Germline lookup yields CDR1 LGHNA and CDR2 YNFKEQ. The CDR3, as DNA: TGTGCCAGCAGCCAAGGGAGGGGACTGGACTACAATGAGCAGTTCTTC. Protein sequence: CASSQGRGLDYNEQFF.

The genes are TRBV7-9 and TRBJ2-3; 8 positions agree with TRBD1. The CDR3 runs 19 residues. The V gene end was trimmed by 1 base and the J gene end by 0 bases; junction bases not matched to a gene: 12. Germline assignment: CDR1 SEHNR and CDR2 FQNEAQ (reference sequence). The CDR3 nucleotides are TGTGCCAGCAGCTTAGATGTTGGGGGGACAGGTGCTAGCACAGATACGCAGTATTTT. It translates to CASSLDVGGTGASTDTQYF. Using reference TRBV7-9 and TRBJ2-3 for the parts outside the CDR3, the full variable domain is DTGVSQNPRHKITKRGQNVTFRCDPISEHNRLYWYRQTLGQGPEFLTYFQNEAQLEKSRLLSDRFSAERPKGSFSTLEIQRTEQGDSAMYLCASSLDVGGTGASTDTQYFGPGTRLTVL.

J is TRBJ1-1 and V is TRBV28; D is unresolved. Germline-derived CDR1 and CDR2 are MDHEN and SYDVKM. V shed 7 bases and J shed 3 bases, with 12 bases lying between them. The CDR3 has 13 residues. Written as DNA, the CDR3 is TGTGCCAGCACACCCCCATTCGACACTGAAGCTTTCTTT. This gives the protein CASTPPFDTEAFF.

This clone was picked up many times. The rearrangement links TRBV4-1 to TRBJ1-1; D unclear. The germline gives CDR1 MGHRA, CDR2 YSYEKL. V was cut by 4 bases and J by 5 bases, with 11 bases left in between. CDR3 length: 13 amino acids. The CDR3 region has the DNA TGCGCCAGCAGCCCTATTTCGGAAACTGAAGCTTTCTTT. Translation gives CASSPISETEAFF.

The rearrangement links TRBV18 to TRBJ2-3; D remains unclear. CDR3 length: 14 amino acids. The germline V and J ends were trimmed by 2 bases and 2 bases, with 8 bases remaining between them. Per germline, CDR1 KGHSH and CDR2 LQKENI. CDR3: CASSPEIHTDTQYF. CDR3 bases: TGTGCCAGCTCACCAGAGATACACACAGATACGCAGTATTTT.